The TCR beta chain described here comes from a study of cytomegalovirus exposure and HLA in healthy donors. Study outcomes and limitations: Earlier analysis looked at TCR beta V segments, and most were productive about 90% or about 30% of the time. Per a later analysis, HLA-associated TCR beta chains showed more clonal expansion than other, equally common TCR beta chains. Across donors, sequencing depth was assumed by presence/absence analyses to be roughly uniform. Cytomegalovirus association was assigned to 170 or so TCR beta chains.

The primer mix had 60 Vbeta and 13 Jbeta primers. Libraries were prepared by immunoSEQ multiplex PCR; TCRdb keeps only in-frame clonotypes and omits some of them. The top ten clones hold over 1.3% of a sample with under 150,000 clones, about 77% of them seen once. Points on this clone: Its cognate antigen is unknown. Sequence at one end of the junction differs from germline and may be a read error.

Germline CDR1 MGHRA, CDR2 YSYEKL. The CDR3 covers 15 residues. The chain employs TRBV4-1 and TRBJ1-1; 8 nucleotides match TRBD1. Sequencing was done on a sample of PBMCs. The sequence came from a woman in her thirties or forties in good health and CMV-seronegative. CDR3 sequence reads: CASSPEDRANAEAFF. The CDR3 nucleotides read TGCGCCAGCAGCCCTGAGGACAGGGCGAACGCTGAAGCTTTCTTT.